One T cell receptor beta chain is described in this entry. In germline, CDR1 is GTSNPN, CDR2 SVGIG (reference sequence). The CDR3 extends over 15 amino acids. The ends were cut back, 0 bases at V and 4 bases at J, with 15 bases in the middle. This entry is derived from a study of blood T cell repertoires in COVID-19. Cohort 3 donors were reported recovered after two negative PCRs, clearance, or symptom resolution. The protocol was immunoSEQ multiplex PCR, while the TCRdb copy is restricted to in-frame clones and leaves out a portion. The repertoire consists of 170,000 or so clones, with roughly 85% occurring once and the leading ten covering 6.2%.

This receptor was obtained from a man aged 40-55 years who had recovered from COVID-19. The rearrangement links TRBV30 to TRBJ1-2; D call uncertain. The specimen was PBMCs or T cells enriched from blood (not recorded which). CDR3 protein: CAWSVSPGIGYGYTF. Written as DNA, the CDR3 is TGTGCCTGGAGTGTAAGTCCGGGGATCGGCTATGGCTACACCTTC. The whole variable domain, remainder taken from reference TRBV30 and TRBJ1-2, is SQTIHQWPATLVQPVGSPLSLECTVEGTSNPNLYWYRQAAGRGLQLLFYSVGIGQISSEVPQNLSASRPQDRQFILSSKKLLLSDSGFYLCAWSVSPGIGYGYTFGSGTRLTVV.